A few counts support the clone carrying this T cell receptor (beta chain). The entry originates in a study of blood T cell repertoires in COVID-19. Trimming pared 6 bases from V and 0 bases from J, leaving 12 bases between. Germline V lookup: CDR1 KGHSH, CDR2 LQKENI. The CDR3 spans 16 residues. Sequenced by immunoSEQ multiplex PCR; TCRdb stores in-frame clones only, minus some. The table lists some 80,000 clones, 80% of them singletons. The rearrangement uses TRBV18 and TRBJ2-6; D perhaps matches TRBD2 (5 bases). The specimen sequenced was peripheral blood. This clonotype was sampled from a middle-aged woman with active or convalescent COVID-19. CDR3 bases: TGTGCCAGCTCTCCCGGACGGGGCTCTGGGGCCAACGTCCTGACTTTC. Its protein is CASSPGRGSGANVLTF.